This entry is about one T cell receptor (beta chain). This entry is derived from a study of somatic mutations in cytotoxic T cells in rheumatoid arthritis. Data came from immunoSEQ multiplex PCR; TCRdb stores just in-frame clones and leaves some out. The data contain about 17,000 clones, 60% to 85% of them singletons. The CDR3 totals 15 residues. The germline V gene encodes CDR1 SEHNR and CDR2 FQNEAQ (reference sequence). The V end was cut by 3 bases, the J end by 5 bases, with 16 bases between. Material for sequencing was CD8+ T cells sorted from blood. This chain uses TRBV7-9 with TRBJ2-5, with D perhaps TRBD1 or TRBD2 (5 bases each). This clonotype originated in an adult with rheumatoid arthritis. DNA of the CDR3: TGTGCCAGCAGCTTTAGTCAGGGAGTGGGGGAGACCCAGTACTTC. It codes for CASSFSQGVGETQYF. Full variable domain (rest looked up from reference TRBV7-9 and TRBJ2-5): DTGVSQNPRHKITKRGQNVTFRCDPISEHNRLYWYRQTLGQGPEFLTYFQNEAQLEKSRLLSDRFSAERPKGSFSTLEIQRTEQGDSAMYLCASSFSQGVGETQYFGPGTRLLVL.